One sample yielded the 24 T cell receptor beta chains listed below, sequenced in a study of blood T cell repertoires in COVID-19. TCRdb's table, derived via immunoSEQ multiplex PCR, lists solely in-frame clones and lacks some. The profile shows 270,000 or so clones, approximately 89% of them singletons. The specimen was peripheral blood. The receptors here all came from a woman in her thirties or forties who had recovered from COVID-19.

The chain has TRBV2 and TRBJ1-1, with 11 positions matching TRBD1. V gave up 7 bases and J gave up 5 bases; unmatched junction bases: 3. From germline, CDR1 is SNHLY and CDR2 FYNNEI. The CDR3 contains 13 residues. CDR3 nucleotide sequence: TGTGCCAGCATGGGGACAGGGGGAACTGAAGCTTTCTTT. It is translated as CASMGTGGTEAFF.

V is TRBV24-1 and J is TRBJ1-4; 7 nucleotides match TRBD1. J lost 8 bases, V lost 3 bases, and 11 bases had no gene match. Germline CDR1 KGHDR, CDR2 SFDVKD. This CDR3 has 16 residues. The CDR3 bases are TGTGCCACCAGTGATCCGTCCGGGACAGTCCCCGAAAAACTGTTTTTT. This codes for CATSDPSGTVPEKLFF.

V gene TRBV11-2 combines with J gene TRBJ2-3; no definite D call. Trimming took off 0 bases at V and 4 bases at J, with 8 bases between the two ends. Germline V gene lookup returns CDR1 SGHAT and CDR2 FQNNGV. The CDR3 spans 14 residues. DNA for the CDR3: TGTGCCAGCAGCTTAGAACCGAGCCCAGATACGCAGTATTTT. Protein product: CASSLEPSPDTQYF.

This clone occurred once. CDR3 protein: CASSLRGGTGELFF. For the CDR3, the DNA is TGTGCCAGTAGTCTAAGAGGAGGAACCGGGGAGCTGTTTTTT. V gene TRBV19 combines with J gene TRBJ2-2; possible D gene TRBD2, 5 bases. Germline V CDR1 and CDR2: LNHDA, SQIVND (reference sequence). V was trimmed by 5 bases and J by 5 bases, leaving 12 bases between them. The CDR3 contains 14 residues. The full variable domain, in which reference TRBV19 and TRBJ2-2 provide the parts outside the CDR3, is DGGITQSPKYLFRKEGQNVTLSCEQNLNHDAMYWYRQDPGQGLRLIYYSQIVNDFQKGDIAEGYSVSREKKESFPLTVTSAQKNPTAFYLCASSLRGGTGELFFGEGSRLTVL.

This chain connects TRBV7-2 to TRBJ2-1, with a tentative D call TRBD2 (6 bases). Germline loops: CDR1 SGHTA, CDR2 FQGNSA. V lost 5 bases and J 10 bases, leaving 15 bases between the germline ends. This CDR3 has 13 residues. For the CDR3, the DNA is TGTGCCAGCAGCCCTACGCGGGCGGGGGAGCAGTTCTTC. It specifies CASSPTRAGEQFF.

The V gene is TRBV7-3, the J gene TRBJ2-7, with TRBD2 matching over 10 bases. Losses at the gene ends were 5 bases for V and 4 bases for J; bases not matched to a gene: 5. CDR3 length equals 14 residues. Germline V lookup: CDR1 SGHTA, CDR2 FQGTGA. CDR3 residues: CASSRAGGPYEQYF. Written as DNA, the CDR3 is TGTGCCAGCAGCCGAGCGGGGGGGCCTTACGAGCAGTACTTC. Variable domain in full (rest from reference TRBV7-3 and TRBJ2-7): GAGVSQTPSNKVTEKGKYVELRCDPISGHTALYWYRQSLGQGPEFLIYFQGTGAADDSGLPNDRFFAVRPEGSVSTLKIQRTERGDSAVYLCASSRAGGPYEQYFGPGTRLTVT.

The chain uses TRBV5-4 and TRBJ2-1, with 11 bases identical to TRBD2. Trimming took 3 bases from V and 5 from J; bases not matched to a gene: 4. Germline lookup yields CDR1 SGHNT and CDR2 YYREEE (reference sequence). The CDR3 is made up of 15 amino acids. CDR3: CASSSPGLADNEQFF. In DNA, the CDR3 is TGTGCCAGCAGCTCGCCGGGACTAGCGGACAATGAGCAGTTCTTC.

The chain carries TRBV5-1 and TRBJ2-1; no definite D call. V dropped 1 base and J dropped 8 bases, with 4 bases sitting between them. This CDR3 is built from 11 residues. The germline V gene encodes CDR1 SGHRS and CDR2 YFSETQ. In DNA form, the CDR3 reads TGCGCCAGCAGCTTGTCCTATGAGCAGTTCTTC. Its translation: CASSLSYEQFF.

The CDR3 spells CSHGTGKTEAFF. For the CDR3, the DNA is TGCAGCCACGGGACAGGGAAAACTGAAGCTTTCTTT. This chain uses TRBV29-1 with TRBJ1-1; TRBD1 matches at 9 bases. Per germline, CDR1 SQVTM and CDR2 ANQGSEA. The length of the CDR3 is 12 residues. The ends lost 8 bases at V and 5 bases at J; junction bases unmatched: 6. Looking up the rest from reference TRBV29-1 and TRBJ1-1 gives the full variable domain: SAVISQKPSRDICQRGTSLTIQCQVDSQVTMMFWYRQQPGQSLTLIATANQGSEATYESGFVIDKFPISRPNLTFSTLTVSNMSPEDSSIYLCSHGTGKTEAFFGQGTRLTVV.

V gene TRBV4-3 combines with J gene TRBJ2-4; 7 bases align to TRBD1. Per germline, CDR1 LGHNA and CDR2 YSLEER. The length of the CDR3 is 14 residues. The J segment lost 10 bases and the V segment lost 0 bases, leaving 6 bases of the junction unmatched. The CDR3 here is CASSQDTGVGIQYF. The CDR3 DNA follows: TGCGCCAGCAGCCAAGATACAGGGGTGGGGATTCAGTACTTC.

The chain is built from TRBV5-1 and TRBJ2-1, with 9 bases lining up with TRBD2. V dropped 2 bases and J dropped 11; count of bases not matched to a gene: 5. The CDR3 loop spans 13 amino acids. The germline gives CDR1 SGHRS, CDR2 YFSETQ. In DNA form, the CDR3 reads TGCGCCAGCAGCTTTTCAGCGGGGGGACAGCAGTTCTTC. Amino acids: CASSFSAGGQQFF. Combining the CDR3 with reference TRBV5-1 and TRBJ2-1 gives the whole variable domain KAGVTQTPRYLIKTRGQQVTLSCSPISGHRSVSWYQQTPGQGLQFLFEYFSETQRNKGNFPGRFSGRQFSNSRSEMNVSTLELGDSALYLCASSFSAGGQQFFGPGTRLTVL.

The chain links TRBV4-1 to TRBJ2-1; 7 bases are shared with TRBD1. Trimming at V came to 4 bases and at J to 10 bases, leaving 4 bases not matched to a gene. Germline V gene sequence: CDR1 MGHRA, CDR2 YSYEKL. This CDR3 spans 12 amino acids. The CDR3 is CASSRQGHEQFF. Here the CDR3 DNA reads TGCGCCAGCAGCCGACAGGGCCACGAGCAGTTCTTC.

Here the CDR3 reads CASRLGLAGVDEQFF. The CDR3 DNA reads TGCGCCAGCAGGCTGGGACTAGCGGGAGTGGATGAGCAGTTCTTC. J is TRBJ2-1 and V is TRBV5-1; TRBD2 aligns across 14 bases. Germline V gene data show CDR1 as SGHRS and CDR2 as YFSETQ. This CDR3 spans 15 amino acids. The J segment lost 8 bases and the V segment lost 5 bases, leaving 6 bases of the junction unmatched.

This chain connects TRBV7-7 to TRBJ2-1; 10 bases fit TRBD2. The J segment lost 7 bases and the V segment lost 5 bases, leaving 8 bases of the junction unmatched. Per germline, CDR1 SSHAT and CDR2 FNYEAQ (reference sequence). The CDR3 sequence is 15 residues long. DNA of the CDR3: TGTGCCAGCAGCCCTTCCTCAGCGGGGGGGAATGAGCAGTTCTTC. Its protein product is CASSPSSAGGNEQFF. Filled out from reference TRBV7-7 and TRBJ2-1, the complete variable domain reads GAGVSQSPRYKVTKRGQDVTLRCDPISSHATLYWYQQALGQGPEFLTYFNYEAQPDKSGLPSDRFSAERPEGSISTLTIQRTEQRDSAMYRCASSPSSAGGNEQFFGPGTRLTVL.

V gene TRBV19 combines with J gene TRBJ2-7, with D perhaps TRBD1 (6 bases). Deletions cut 7 bases from V and 7 bases from J, with 26 bases between. The CDR3 loop spans 16 amino acids. Per the germline V gene, CDR1 is LNHDA and CDR2 is SQIVND (reference sequence). The CDR3 DNA sequence: TGTGCCAGTACCAAAGGGGGACGGCTGCACTGGAGGGAGCAGTACGTC. Its protein is CASTKGGRLHWREQYV.

The V call is TRBV27, the J call TRBJ1-2; 9 bases are shared with TRBD1. V shed 6 bases and J 3 bases; nucleotides not matched to a gene: 14. The V gene's germline CDR1 is MNHEY and CDR2 SMNVEV (reference sequence). The CDR3 is made up of 17 amino acids. CDR3 bases: TGTGCCAGCAGATACCAGTTGGGGGACAGGGTTCACTATGGCTACACCTTC. Amino acids: CASRYQLGDRVHYGYTF.

This chain joins TRBV19 and TRBJ1-1, with a possible D match to TRBD1 (6 bases). The germline V gene encodes CDR1 LNHDA and CDR2 SQIVND (reference sequence). Deletions cut 5 bases from V and 3 bases from J, with 13 bases between. This CDR3 comprises 14 residues. The CDR3 protein is CASSDDRIDTEAFF. For the CDR3, the DNA is TGTGCCAGTAGTGACGACAGGATTGACACTGAAGCTTTCTTT.

V gene TRBV19 combines with J gene TRBJ1-5; possibly TRBD1 for D (6 bases). Germline V gene lookup returns CDR1 LNHDA and CDR2 SQIVND (reference sequence). The CDR3 spans 14 residues. Trimming pared 0 bases from V and 6 bases from J, leaving 9 bases between. The CDR3, as DNA: TGTGCCAGTAGTATAGATCAGGGGCCTCAGCCCCAGCATTTT. Translated, it gives CASSIDQGPQPQHF.

V and J are TRBV6-4 and TRBJ2-3, with D perhaps matching TRBD2 (6 bases). This CDR3 spans 15 amino acids. Trimming took off 3 bases at V and 1 base at J, with 11 bases between the two ends. The germline gives CDR1 MRHNA, CDR2 SNTAGT. The CDR3, as DNA: TGTGCCAGCAGTGAGGATGCGGGGCGCACAGATACGCAGTATTTT. Amino acids: CASSEDAGRTDTQYF.

This sequence joins TRBV19 and TRBJ2-3; the match to TRBD1 covers 7 bases. The CDR3 is made up of 15 amino acids. Germline CDR1 LNHDA, CDR2 SQIVND (reference sequence). Trimming at V came to 8 bases and at J to 3 bases, leaving 11 bases not matched to a gene. CDR3 coding DNA: TGTGCCAGTTCTCCCGACAGGGATGGGACAGATACGCAGTATTTT. This encodes CASSPDRDGTDTQYF. The variable domain in full, with the rest retrieved from reference TRBV19 and TRBJ2-3, is DGGITQSPKYLFRKEGQNVTLSCEQNLNHDAMYWYRQDPGQGLRLIYYSQIVNDFQKGDIAEGYSVSREKKESFPLTVTSAQKNPTAFYLCASSPDRDGTDTQYFGPGTRLTVL.

The chain carries TRBV6-4 and TRBJ1-6, with TRBD1 matching over 8 bases. Germline V CDR1 and CDR2: MRHNA, SNTAGT. The CDR3 spans 12 residues. Losses at the gene ends were 11 bases for V and 7 bases for J; bases not matched to a gene: 4. The CDR3, as DNA: TGTGCCCGACAGGGGCTAAATTCACCCCTCCACTTT. Its protein is CARQGLNSPLHF.

This clone has just one count. In DNA, the CDR3 is TGTGCCAGCAGCGTAGCGGGGGGGCTTCAAGAGACCCAGTACTTC. It translates to CASSVAGGLQETQYF. This chain uses TRBV9 with TRBJ2-5; 8 nucleotides align to TRBD2. J gave up 2 bases and V 0 bases, and 3 bases lay outside the gene matches. Germline CDR1 is SGDLS and CDR2 is YYNGEE. This CDR3 spans 15 amino acids.

The chain combines TRBV19 with TRBJ2-1; D remains unclear. The length of the CDR3 is 14 residues. The germline V gene encodes CDR1 LNHDA and CDR2 SQIVND (reference sequence). With 5 bases removed from V and 0 bases from J, the gap between germline ends came to 8 bases. CDR3 protein: CASSWRSSYNEQFF. DNA of the CDR3: TGTGCCAGTAGTTGGCGGAGCTCCTACAATGAGCAGTTCTTC. The full variable domain, in which reference TRBV19 and TRBJ2-1 provide the parts outside the CDR3, is DGGITQSPKYLFRKEGQNVTLSCEQNLNHDAMYWYRQDPGQGLRLIYYSQIVNDFQKGDIAEGYSVSREKKESFPLTVTSAQKNPTAFYLCASSWRSSYNEQFFGPGTRLTVL.

This clone was detected only once. CDR3 DNA sequence: TGTGCCAGCAGCGCCACTAGCGGGAGGGGTACCGGGGAGCTGTTTTTT. It is translated as CASSATSGRGTGELFF. The chain joins TRBV5-4 to TRBJ2-2, with 13 bases matching TRBD2. CDR1 and CDR2 from the germline V gene are SGHNT and YYREEE (reference sequence). The CDR3 loop spans 16 amino acids. V was pared by 4 bases and J by 5 bases, with 5 bases of the junction left unmatched.